Given below is one T cell receptor beta chain in context. This clonotype was seen ten or more times. Its antigen has not been determined. It has no much larger one-base neighbor in the sample; base qualities were not kept. The sample originates from a study of regulatory T cells in long-lasting Graves disease (dated by TCRdb to about 2021). Describing the broader study: Patients with newly diagnosed Graves' disease had been on antithyroid drugs for under 3 months. Patients with persistent Graves' disease were compared with patients with newly diagnosed Graves' disease using TCR sequencing and RNA sequencing of peripheral blood. The study was conducted in China and was registered as a clinical trial. TCR sequencing covered roughly 13 persistent and around 20 newly diagnosed Graves' disease patients, 33 samples in total.

V trim: 7 bases; J trim: 6 bases; unmatched bases: 10. The CDR3 contains 15 residues, cysteine and phenylalanine counted. Only CDR3 DNA is held: 45 bases, read in frame from base 1. CDR1 is given as SNHLY and CDR2 as FYNNEI, both from the germline V gene. The library was made by multiplex PCR. Sequencing took place on an Illumina HiSeq 4000. TCR beta libraries were built with iRepertoire HTBI primers and Arm-PCR amplification of CDR3 regions. Before sequencing, the PCR products went through gel purification. In the paper's pipeline: Across samples, some 62 TRBV and 15 or so TRBJ segments were identified and used for gene usage analysis of CDR3 amino acid clonotypes. Filtered high-quality paired reads were merged into contigs using COPE and FqMerger. BLAST was used to align contigs to the IMGT TRBV, TRBD and TRBJ reference genes, and CDR3 was defined following IMGT. Any clonotype with a frequency above 0.1% was counted as a highly expanded clone. Shannon entropy served as the measure of repertoire diversity, while the Gini coefficient captured V-J evenness. Clonotypes shared by more than one individual were considered public. The public reads were reanalyzed by TCRdb: fastp trimming at Q25, MiXCR alignment, in-frame beta chains only. Records with the same CDR3 protein are collapsed into one entry carrying the most frequent genes and DNA. These V and J calls rely on TCRdb rather than the paper's analysis. Counted in this sample were about 380,000 distinct CDR3 sequences; around 16% of them appeared once. Around a fifth of the sample comes from the top ten.

Broader findings and caveats from the paper: TRBV28, TRBJ1-2 and TRBJ2-5 were preferentially used in persistent disease, while TRBV20-1 and TRBJ2-1 were favored in newly diagnosed disease. Compared with newly diagnosed patients, patients with persistent Graves' disease had lower TCR Shannon entropy and fewer highly expanded clones, which suggests clonal expansion. Sequencing and analysis were restricted to the TCR beta chain. A larger number of public clonotypes was shared among persistent patients (approximately 3,000) than among newly diagnosed patients (roughly 980). The study examined only peripheral blood because the primary lesion, thyroid tissue, could not be accessed. The authors noted that the small sample size was a limitation that may lower accuracy.

In light of the paper, this sample's time point label describes: newly diagnosed GD, antithyroid drugs for less than 3 months. RNA was extracted from PBMCs in TRIzol for both TCR sequencing and RNA sequencing. The diagnosis of Graves' disease was made according to American Thyroid Association guidelines. Patients for the study were recruited at an endocrinology department in Xi'an, China. From each patient, about 9.7 milliliters of peripheral blood was collected into an EDTA anticoagulant tube. Ficoll Paque Plus density gradient separation was used to isolate PBMCs, and no further T cell sorting was performed. RNA quality was checked with an Agilent 2100 Bioanalyzer and agarose gel, and concentration with a NanoDrop 2000.

Rearrangement joined TRBV2 to TRBJ1-5; 9 central bases correspond to TRBD1. Source: peripheral blood mononuclear cells (PBMCs), taken at new diagnosis, from a patient treated with antithyroid drugs. This TCR derives from a female donor with Graves disease. This receptor has the CDR3 CASTDDRGYGQPQHF. The bases are TGTGCCAGCACCGACGACAGGGGGTACGGTCAGCCCCAGCATTTT.